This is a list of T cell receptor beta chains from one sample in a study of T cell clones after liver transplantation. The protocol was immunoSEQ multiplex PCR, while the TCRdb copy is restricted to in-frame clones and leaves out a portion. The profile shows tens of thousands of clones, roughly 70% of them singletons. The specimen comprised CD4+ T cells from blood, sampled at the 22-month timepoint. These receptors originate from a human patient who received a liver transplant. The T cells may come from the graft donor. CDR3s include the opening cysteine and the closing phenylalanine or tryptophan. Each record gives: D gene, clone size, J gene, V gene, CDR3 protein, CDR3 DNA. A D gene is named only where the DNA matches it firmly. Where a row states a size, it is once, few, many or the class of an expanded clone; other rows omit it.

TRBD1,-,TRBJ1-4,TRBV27,CASSLTTGGAEKLFF,TGTGCCAGCAGTTTAACAACAGGGGGGGCCGAAAAACTGTTTTTT
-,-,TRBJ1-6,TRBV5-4,CASSVQGVYNSPLHF,TGTGCCAGCAGCGTGCAGGGAGTCTATAATTCACCCCTCCACTTT
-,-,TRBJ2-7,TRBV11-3,CASSLRVGLIYEQYF,TGTGCCAGCAGCCTCCGGGTCGGGCTGATATACGAGCAGTACTTC
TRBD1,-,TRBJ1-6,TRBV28,CASSRPQGQGNSPLHF,TGTGCCAGCAGCCGCCCACAGGGGCAAGGGAATTCACCCCTCCACTTT
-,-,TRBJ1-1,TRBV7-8,CASSFGRRNTEAFF,TGTGCCAGCAGCTTCGGCAGGAGGAACACTGAAGCTTTCTTT
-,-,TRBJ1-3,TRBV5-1,CASSATGYSGNTIYF,TGCGCCAGCAGCGCTACAGGCTACTCTGGAAACACCATATATTTT
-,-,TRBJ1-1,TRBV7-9,CASSLGAGGRTEAFF,TGTGCCAGCAGCTTAGGCGCTGGGGGCAGGACTGAAGCTTTCTTT
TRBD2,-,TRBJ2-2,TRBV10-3,CAIALAGGVPSGELFF,TGTGCCATCGCTTTAGCGGGGGGGGTTCCGAGCGGGGAGCTGTTTTTT
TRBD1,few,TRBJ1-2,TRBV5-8,CASSFLWRRGPQAAYGYTF,TGTGCCAGCAGCTTCCTTTGGCGCAGGGGGCCCCAAGCGGCATATGGCTACACCTTC
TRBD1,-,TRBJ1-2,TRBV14,CASSQGTGLGYTF,TGTGCCAGCAGCCAAGGGACAGGTCTTGGCTACACCTTC
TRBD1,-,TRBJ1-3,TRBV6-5,CASSDRAGNTIYF,TGTGCCAGCAGTGACAGGGCTGGAAACACCATATATTTT
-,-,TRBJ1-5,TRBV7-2,CASSLAGPLSNQPQHF,TGTGCCAGCAGCTTAGCGGGCCCCCTTAGCAATCAGCCCCAGCATTTT
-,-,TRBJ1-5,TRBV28,CASRGAGIYSNQPQHF,TGTGCCAGCAGGGGAGCGGGAATTTATAGCAATCAGCCCCAGCATTTT
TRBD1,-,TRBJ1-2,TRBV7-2,CASSSGTGNYGYTF,TGTGCCAGCAGCTCGGGGACAGGGAATTATGGCTACACCTTC
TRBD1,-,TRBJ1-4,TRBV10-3,CAISEIAQGTGAEKLFF,TGTGCCATCAGTGAGATCGCCCAGGGGACAGGGGCGGAAAAACTGTTTTTT
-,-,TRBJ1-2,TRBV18,CASSPPQQGGGYTF,TGTGCCAGCTCACCACCCCAGCAGGGAGGTGGCTACACCTTC
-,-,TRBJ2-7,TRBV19,CASSLSSSYEQYF,TGTGCCAGTAGTCTCAGCAGCTCCTACGAGCAGTACTTC
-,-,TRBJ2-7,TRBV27,CASRKIRDGTYEQYF,TGTGCCAGTAGGAAAATCCGGGACGGGACCTACGAGCAGTACTTC